The sequence of this T cell receptor beta chain was determined in a study of response to subunit inactivated influenza vaccine. TCRdb ran MiXCR on the RT-PCR reads and lists one entry per CDR3 protein. The sample lists roughly 500,000 distinct CDR3 sequences, around a quarter occurring once. V lost 8 bases and J 10 bases, leaving 12 bases between the germline ends. The CDR3 totals 11 residues. Looked up from germline, CDR1 is SGHNT and CDR2 is YENEEA. This clonotype was counted a few times. The sample was also linked to a second study, of T cells expressing NK-cell markers. According to that study: Template switching by 5'RACE with UMIs generated the TCR beta cDNA. NKG2C+ dominant clonotypes from about 6 donors made up roughly 1.0-7.5% of CD8+ T cells. Similarly, these clonotypes led the CD3+CD56-NKG2C+ fraction as well in a handful of donors.

The material was CD4+ T cells sorted from PBMCs, obtained roughly 12 days after vaccination. The genes are TRBV11-3 and TRBJ2-1; possibly TRBD2 for D (6 bases). This sequence was found in a man aged 50 to 60 who received an inactivated influenza vaccine. Here the CDR3 DNA reads TGTGCCAGCCGGGGGATGGGCGAGCAGTTCTTC. Translation: CASRGMGEQFF.